This TCR beta chain was obtained from a study of shared clonotypes between healthy human individuals. This CDR3 is built from 20 residues. From germline, CDR1 is SGDLS and CDR2 YYNGEE. V shed 0 bases and J 5 bases; nucleotides not matched to a gene: 18. General study findings and limits: Specimens sampled were limited to blood, with tissue repertoires likely differing. The genetic and exposure-history diversity represented was limited by few donors.

It was at deep level that the assay was run. Repertoires were generated with immunoSEQ multiplex PCR, while TCRdb's copy carries only in-frame clones and drops some. This sample has 450,000 to 500,000 clones; around three quarters occur once, and the top ten carry approximately 12%. A remark on this clone: The target antigen is unknown.

The TCR was taken from a woman between 40 and 50 years old in good health. Some clones in this sample may be carry-over from other donors' samples. Sequenced input: PBMCs. The chain carries TRBV9 and TRBJ2-1, with TRBD2 identical over 9 bases. As DNA, the CDR3 is TGTGCCAGCAGCGTAGCGTCCCCGTGGCTAGCGGGACTAACAAACAATGAGCAGTTCTTC. Amino acids: CASSVASPWLAGLTNNEQFF.